The 22 T cell receptor beta chains in this list originate from one sample, sequenced in a study of T cell responses to AZD1222 COVID-19 vaccine. Data came from immunoSEQ multiplex PCR; TCRdb stores just in-frame clones and leaves some out. Here the sample spans roughly 110,000 clones, 90% to 95% being singletons. The sequencing here drew on peripheral blood, taken on day 0 of AZD1222 vaccination. The receptors stem from an adult in good health.

The V and J genes are TRBV27 and TRBJ1-1, with 9 bases matching TRBD1. This CDR3 comprises 15 residues. Germline loops: CDR1 MNHEY, CDR2 SMNVEV (reference sequence). V gave up 6 bases and J gave up 1 base; unmatched junction bases: 6. The CDR3 DNA reads as TGTGCCAGCAGGAAAGGGACAGGGACGAACACTGAAGCTTTCTTT. Translated, it gives CASRKGTGTNTEAFF.

CDR3 protein: CASRGTGKSNQPQHF. In DNA, the CDR3 is TGTGCCAGCAGGGGGACAGGGAAAAGCAATCAGCCCCAGCATTTT. This chain joins TRBV6-5 and TRBJ1-5, with 9 bases matching TRBD1. CDR1 and CDR2 (germline): MNHEY, SVGAGI. CDR3 length: 15 amino acids. V was clipped by 6 bases and J by 1 base; unmatched bases: 4.

The chain couples TRBV18 to TRBJ2-5; 9 bases line up with TRBD1. Germline V gives CDR1 KGHSH, CDR2 LQKENI. The CDR3 contains 12 residues. V gave up 4 bases and J gave up 10 bases; unmatched junction bases: 4. CDR3 coding DNA: TGTGCCAGCTCACAGGACAGGGGCAACCAGTACTTC. Translating gives CASSQDRGNQYF. Filled out from reference TRBV18 and TRBJ2-5, the complete variable domain reads NAGVMQNPRHLVRRRGQEARLRCSPMKGHSHVYWYRQLPEEGLKFMVYLQKENIIDESGMPKERFSAEFPKEGPSILRIQQVVRGDSAAYFCASSQDRGNQYFGPGTRLLVL.

This sequence joins TRBV3-1 (or the pseudogene TRBV3-2) and TRBJ1-4, with D maybe TRBD1 (6 bases). Trimming left V 5 bases short and J 5 bases short, with 18 bases between. Germline CDR1 is LGHDT and CDR2 is YNNKEL (reference sequence). The CDR3 is 16 residues long. The CDR3: CASSARGGSLNEKLFF. Here the CDR3 DNA reads TGTGCCAGCAGCGCTCGGGGGGGCAGTTTAAATGAAAAACTGTTTTTT.

The J gene is TRBJ1-2, the V gene TRBV6-5, with D possibly being TRBD1 (5 bases). The CDR3 loop spans 15 amino acids. The germline V gene encodes CDR1 MNHEY and CDR2 SVGAGI. The V end lost 6 bases, the J end lost 0 bases, and 14 bases lay between the germline ends. The CDR3 sequence: CASSPRQTPNYGYTF. CDR3 bases: TGTGCCAGCAGCCCCCGACAGACCCCTAACTATGGCTACACCTTC.

The DNA of the CDR3 is TGCGCCAGCAGCCAAGAAGGCGGGGGACAGGGGTGGTACGAGCAGTACTTC. This sequence encodes CASSQEGGGQGWYEQYF. The J gene is TRBJ2-7, the V gene TRBV4-1; 10 nucleotides match TRBD1. The CDR3 has 17 amino acids. Losses at the gene ends were 0 bases for V and 4 bases for J; bases not matched to a gene: 9. Germline lookup yields CDR1 MGHRA and CDR2 YSYEKL.

The CDR3 sequence is CASSLNDWTSGNTIYF. The CDR3, as DNA: TGTGCCAGCAGCCTCAACGACTGGACGTCTGGAAACACCATATATTTT. This chain connects TRBV7-9 to TRBJ1-3; no reliable D call. V shed 5 bases and J shed 1 base, with 15 bases lying between them. The CDR3 contains 16 residues. Per the germline V gene, CDR1 is SEHNR and CDR2 is FQNEAQ (reference sequence). Drawing the rest from reference TRBV7-9 and TRBJ1-3, the complete variable domain is DTGVSQNPRHKITKRGQNVTFRCDPISEHNRLYWYRQTLGQGPEFLTYFQNEAQLEKSRLLSDRFSAERPKGSFSTLEIQRTEQGDSAMYLCASSLNDWTSGNTIYFGEGSWLTVV.

The chain is built from TRBV4-3 and TRBJ2-1; 10 bases map to TRBD2. This CDR3 region has 18 residues. Germline V lookup: CDR1 LGHNA, CDR2 YSLEER. V was pared by 0 bases and J by 6 bases, with 11 bases of the junction left unmatched. CDR3 bases: TGCGCCAGCAGCCAAGATCTACCGGCAGCGGGGGGGGTCAATGAGCAGTTCTTC. Its translation: CASSQDLPAAGGVNEQFF.

The V gene is TRBV30, the J gene TRBJ2-6; D ambiguous. This CDR3 comprises 15 residues. Trimming stripped 0 bases from V and 0 bases from J, with 6 bases between. Looked up from germline, CDR1 is GTSNPN and CDR2 is SVGIG (reference sequence). The CDR3 protein is CAWSVRTSGANVLTF. DNA of the CDR3: TGTGCCTGGAGTGTTAGGACCTCTGGGGCCAACGTCCTGACTTTC. The entire variable domain, with the rest obtained from reference TRBV30 and TRBJ2-6, is as follows: SQTIHQWPATLVQPVGSPLSLECTVEGTSNPNLYWYRQAAGRGLQLLFYSVGIGQISSEVPQNLSASRPQDRQFILSSKKLLLSDSGFYLCAWSVRTSGANVLTFGAGSRLTVL.

The chain is built from TRBV6-2 or TRBV6-3 and TRBJ1-2; 7 positions agree with TRBD1. Per germline, CDR1 MNHEY and CDR2 SVGEGT. The ends lost 4 bases at V and 2 bases at J; junction bases unmatched: 7. This CDR3 region has 15 residues. This CDR3 reads CASSSLPGGNYGYTF. The CDR3 DNA sequence: TGTGCCAGCAGTTCACTCCCAGGGGGAAACTATGGCTACACCTTC.

A single count supports this clone. The chain employs TRBV9 and TRBJ1-2; D ambiguous. Trimming stripped 5 bases from V and 0 bases from J, with 8 bases between. Germline loops: CDR1 SGDLS, CDR2 YYNGEE. The CDR3 runs to 13 residues. CDR3 loop: CASRGIANYGYTF. The DNA of the CDR3 is TGTGCCAGCAGGGGGATAGCTAACTATGGCTACACCTTC. The variable domain in full, with the rest retrieved from reference TRBV9 and TRBJ1-2, is DSGVTQTPKHLITATGQRVTLRCSPRSGDLSVYWYQQSLDQGLQFLIQYYNGEERAKGNILERFSAQQFPDLHSELNLSSLELGDSALYFCASRGIANYGYTFGSGTRLTVV.

This chain joins TRBV12-3 or TRBV12-4 and TRBJ2-7, with unresolved D. This CDR3 is built from 12 residues. Trimming took off 3 bases at V and 5 bases at J, with 8 bases between the two ends. CDR3 protein: CASSFVGHEQYF. The CDR3, as DNA: TGTGCCAGCAGTTTCGTCGGGCACGAGCAGTACTTC.

The chain recombines TRBV27 with TRBJ2-7; TRBD1 might be the D (6 bases). Trimming took 5 bases from V and 3 from J, leaving 17 bases between them. The CDR3 runs to 15 residues. The germline gives CDR1 MNHEY, CDR2 SMNVEV (reference sequence). The CDR3, as DNA: TGTGCCAGCAGTCCTGGCAGGGGAGTTCGCTACGAGCAGTACTTC. Translated: CASSPGRGVRYEQYF.

The V gene is TRBV7-2, the J gene TRBJ2-7; tentative D call: TRBD1 (5 bases). This CDR3 is built from 13 residues. Germline values: CDR1 SGHTA, CDR2 FQGNSA. Trimming took 4 bases from V and 1 from J, leaving 8 bases between them. CDR3 nucleotides: TGTGCCAGCAGCTCAGGGTTTTCCTACGAGCAGTACTTC. Protein: CASSSGFSYEQYF. Using reference TRBV7-2 and TRBJ2-7 for the parts outside the CDR3, the full variable domain is GAGVSQSPSNKVTEKGKDVELRCDPISGHTALYWYRQSLGQGLEFLIYFQGNSAPDKSGLPSDRFSAERTGGSVSTLTIQRTQQEDSAVYLCASSSGFSYEQYFGPGTRLTVT.

The rearrangement links TRBV19 to TRBJ2-6; perhaps TRBD1 as D (6 bases). This CDR3 comprises 16 residues. Trimming shortened V by 7 bases and J by 2 bases, and 15 bases separated the two germline ends. Germline values: CDR1 LNHDA, CDR2 SQIVND (reference sequence). DNA of the CDR3: TGTGCCAGTATCAGGGGAGCAGAGGCTGGGGCCAACGTCCTGACTTTC. Its protein is CASIRGAEAGANVLTF.

V gene TRBV3-1 (or the pseudogene TRBV3-2) combines with J gene TRBJ2-3; 8 nucleotides align to TRBD2. Germline V lookup: CDR1 LGHDT, CDR2 YNNKEL (reference sequence). The CDR3 contains 15 residues. The V and J ends lost 6 bases and 5 bases, in that order; junction bases with no gene match: 10. CDR3 protein: CASRERGGRIDTQYF. The CDR3 DNA sequence: TGTGCCAGCAGAGAACGGGGGGGCCGGATAGATACGCAGTATTTT.

The V gene is TRBV11-1, the J gene TRBJ1-1; D is unresolved. V lost 2 bases to trimming and J lost 1 base, with 11 bases between them. CDR3 length equals 15 residues. CDR1 and CDR2 from the germline V gene are SGHAT and FQDESV (reference sequence). CDR3 nucleotides: TGTGCCAGCAGCTTATCAGGAACAACGAACACTGAAGCTTTCTTT. This translates into CASSLSGTTNTEAFF. Based on the CDR3 plus reference TRBV11-1 and TRBJ1-1, the full variable domain is EAEVAQSPRYKITEKSQAVAFWCDPISGHATLYWYRQILGQGPELLVQFQDESVVDDSQLPKDRFSAERLKGVDSTLKIQPAELGDSAMYLCASSLSGTTNTEAFFGQGTRLTVV.

This chain connects TRBV6-5 to TRBJ1-5, with D unclear. CDR1 and CDR2 (germline): MNHEY, SVGAGI. V lost 4 bases to trimming and J lost 5 bases, with 9 bases between them. The CDR3 spans 13 residues. CDR3 loop: CASSLGTHQPQHF. Here the CDR3 DNA reads TGTGCCAGCAGTTTAGGCACCCATCAGCCCCAGCATTTT.

This clone has a handful of counts. This chain uses TRBV6-1 with TRBJ1-1; TRBD1 matches 9 bases. The CDR3 sequence is 16 residues long. The germline gives CDR1 MNHNS, CDR2 SASEGT. The J segment lost 4 bases and the V segment lost 4 bases, leaving 10 bases of the junction unmatched. In nucleotides, the CDR3 is TGTGCCAGCAGTGGACGGACAGGGGCGATTAGCACTGAAGCTTTCTTT. Amino acids: CASSGRTGAISTEAFF.

The V gene is TRBV7-9, the J gene TRBJ2-7, with 8 bases aligning to TRBD1. The CDR3 spans 18 residues. V shed 2 bases, J shed 2 bases, and the junction held 14 bases outside the gene matches. CDR1 is SEHNR, CDR2 FQNEAQ, per germline (reference sequence). Written as DNA, the CDR3 is TGTGCCAGCAGCTTAAATCCTAGAGTCCGGGACAGGCCCTACGAGCAGTACTTC. This sequence encodes CASSLNPRVRDRPYEQYF.

The J gene is TRBJ1-2, the V gene TRBV20-1; D is unclear. Trimming took off 1 base at V and 5 bases at J, with 5 bases between the two ends. This CDR3 is 11 amino acids long. Germline loops: CDR1 DFQATT, CDR2 SNEGSKA (reference sequence). The CDR3 sequence is CSARGAYGYTF. CDR3 DNA: TGCAGTGCTAGAGGGGCGTATGGCTACACCTTC.

The gene calls are TRBV12-3 or TRBV12-4 and TRBJ2-7; D may correspond to TRBD1 or TRBD2 (7 bases each). V was cut by 6 bases and J by 4 bases, with 10 bases left in between. The CDR3 length is 12 residues. Written as DNA, the CDR3 is TGTGCCAGCAGGCAGGGGGGGTACGAGCAGTACTTC. Protein product: CASRQGGYEQYF.